The T cell receptor (beta chain) under discussion was sequenced for a study of T cell repertoires in ileal Crohn's disease. At the level of the study: All patients had surgery for stricturing (about 61%) or penetrating (about 39%) disease. Postoperative therapy was given to about half: 11 thiopurines, some 18 anti-TNF agents. Study outcomes and limitations: Active smokers at surgery had more clonal expansions than non-smokers.

CDR3 length equals 11 residues. The V gene's germline CDR1 is DFQATT and CDR2 SNEGSKA (reference sequence). Trimming stripped 3 bases from V and 7 bases from J, with 9 bases between. Approximately 510 nanograms of biopsy DNA per sample underwent TCRB immunosequencing. TCRdb's copy holds only in-frame clones and misses some; the assay was immunoSEQ multiplex PCR. In the table there are 17,000 or so clones, approximately 86% of which are singletons. Details on this clone: The antigen is undetermined.

The TCR was taken from an adult with Crohn's disease. The specimen sequenced was ileal tissue. The chain combines TRBV20-1 with TRBJ1-1; the D gene is possibly TRBD1 (6 bases). CDR3: CSARTGFEAFF. CDR3 DNA sequence: TGCAGTGCTAGGACAGGATTTGAAGCTTTCTTT.